This TCR beta chain stems from a study of identical twins. The CDR3 spans 22 residues. CDR1 is DFQATT, CDR2 SNEGSKA, per germline (reference sequence). V was clipped by 1 base and J by 0 bases, with 31 bases between them. TCRdb independently ran MiXCR on the 5' RACE reads; one entry per CDR3 protein. The sample comprises about 690,000 distinct CDR3 sequences, 5.5% to 6.5% of which are singletons, and roughly 1.8% rests with the top ten. This clonotype was detected a few times. The TCR was taken from a man aged 18 to 30 in good health. The specimen was naive T cells sorted from blood. This rearrangement joins TRBV20-1 to TRBJ2-1; D not certain. Here the CDR3 reads CSARVTTHRADPVRSSYNEQFF. The CDR3 coding sequence is TGCAGTGCTAGAGTAACAACCCACCGGGCCGACCCGGTGAGGAGCTCCTACAATGAGCAGTTCTTC.